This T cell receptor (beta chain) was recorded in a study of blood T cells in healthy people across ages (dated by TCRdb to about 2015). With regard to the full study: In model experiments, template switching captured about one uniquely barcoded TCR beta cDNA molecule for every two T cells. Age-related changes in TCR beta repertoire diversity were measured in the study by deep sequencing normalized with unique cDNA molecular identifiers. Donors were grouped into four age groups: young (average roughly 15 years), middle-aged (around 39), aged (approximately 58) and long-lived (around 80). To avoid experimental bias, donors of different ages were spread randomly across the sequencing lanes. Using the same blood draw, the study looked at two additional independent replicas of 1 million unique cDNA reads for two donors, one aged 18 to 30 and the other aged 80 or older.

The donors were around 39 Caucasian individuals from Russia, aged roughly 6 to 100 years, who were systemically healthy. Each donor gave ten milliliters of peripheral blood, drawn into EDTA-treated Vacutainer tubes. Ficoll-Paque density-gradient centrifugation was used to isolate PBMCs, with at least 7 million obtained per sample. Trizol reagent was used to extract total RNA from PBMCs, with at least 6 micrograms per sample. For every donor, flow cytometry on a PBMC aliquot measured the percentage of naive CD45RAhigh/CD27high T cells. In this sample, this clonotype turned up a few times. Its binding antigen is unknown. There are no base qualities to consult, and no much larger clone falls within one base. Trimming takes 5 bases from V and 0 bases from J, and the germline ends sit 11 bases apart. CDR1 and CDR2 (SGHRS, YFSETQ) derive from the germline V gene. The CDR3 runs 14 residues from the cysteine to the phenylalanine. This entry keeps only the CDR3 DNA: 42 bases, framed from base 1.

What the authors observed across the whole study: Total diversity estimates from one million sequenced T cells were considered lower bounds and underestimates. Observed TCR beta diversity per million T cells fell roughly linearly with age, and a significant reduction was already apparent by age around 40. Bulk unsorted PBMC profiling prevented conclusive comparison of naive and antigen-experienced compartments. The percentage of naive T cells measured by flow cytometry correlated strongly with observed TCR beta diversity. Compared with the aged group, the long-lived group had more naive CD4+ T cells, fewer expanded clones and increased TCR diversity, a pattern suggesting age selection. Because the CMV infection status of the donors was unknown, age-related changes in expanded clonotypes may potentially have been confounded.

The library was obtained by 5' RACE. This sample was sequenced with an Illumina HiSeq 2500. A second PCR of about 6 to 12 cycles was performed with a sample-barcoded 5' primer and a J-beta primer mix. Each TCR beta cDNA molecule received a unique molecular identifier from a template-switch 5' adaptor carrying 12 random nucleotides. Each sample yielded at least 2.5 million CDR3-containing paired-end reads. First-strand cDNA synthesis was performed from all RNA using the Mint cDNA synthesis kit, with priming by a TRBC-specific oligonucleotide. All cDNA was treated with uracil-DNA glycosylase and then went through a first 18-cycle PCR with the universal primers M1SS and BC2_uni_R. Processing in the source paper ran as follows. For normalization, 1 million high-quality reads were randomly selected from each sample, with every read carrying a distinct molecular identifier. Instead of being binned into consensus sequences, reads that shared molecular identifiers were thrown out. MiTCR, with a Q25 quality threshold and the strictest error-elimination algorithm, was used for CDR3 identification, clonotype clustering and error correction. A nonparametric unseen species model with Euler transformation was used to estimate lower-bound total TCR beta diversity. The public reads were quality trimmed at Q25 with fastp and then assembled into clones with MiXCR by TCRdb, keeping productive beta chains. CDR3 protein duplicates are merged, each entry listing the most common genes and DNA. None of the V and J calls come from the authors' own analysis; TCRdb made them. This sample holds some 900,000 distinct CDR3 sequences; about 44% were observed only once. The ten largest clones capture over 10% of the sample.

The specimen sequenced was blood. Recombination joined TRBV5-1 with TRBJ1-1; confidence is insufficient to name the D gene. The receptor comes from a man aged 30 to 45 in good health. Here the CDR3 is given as CASSFSLMNTEAFF. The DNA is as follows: TGCGCCAGCAGTTTTAGTCTTATGAACACTGAAGCTTTCTTT.